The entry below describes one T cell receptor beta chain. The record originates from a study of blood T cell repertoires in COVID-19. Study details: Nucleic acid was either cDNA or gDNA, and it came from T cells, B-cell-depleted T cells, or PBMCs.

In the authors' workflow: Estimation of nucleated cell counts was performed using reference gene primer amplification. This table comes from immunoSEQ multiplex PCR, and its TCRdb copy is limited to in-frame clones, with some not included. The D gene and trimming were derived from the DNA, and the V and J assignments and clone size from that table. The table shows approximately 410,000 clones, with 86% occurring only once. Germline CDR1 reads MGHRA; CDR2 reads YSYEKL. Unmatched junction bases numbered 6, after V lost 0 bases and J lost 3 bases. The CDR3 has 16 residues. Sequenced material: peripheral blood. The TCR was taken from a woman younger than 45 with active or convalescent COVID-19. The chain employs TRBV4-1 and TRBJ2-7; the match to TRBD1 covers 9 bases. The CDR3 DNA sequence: TGCGCCAGCAGCCAAGAGAGAGGGGGACAGGGCTACGAGCAGTACTTC. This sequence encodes CASSQERGGQGYEQYF.